The 25 T cell receptor beta chains listed next were all sequenced from one sample in a study of blood T cell repertoires in COVID-19. Measured with immunoSEQ multiplex PCR; TCRdb has only the in-frame clones, and not every one. The table includes 120,000 to 150,000 clones, over 75% detected once. The specimen sequenced was PBMCs or T cells enriched from blood (not recorded which). The receptors shown here come from a man aged 50 to 60 in a cohort exposed to, infected with or recovered from COVID-19 (not recorded which).

The chain carries TRBV30 and TRBJ2-5, with 11 bases identical to TRBD2. Germline lookup yields CDR1 GTSNPN and CDR2 SVGIG (reference sequence). The J segment lost 4 bases and the V segment lost 3 bases, leaving 10 bases of the junction unmatched. The CDR3 is made up of 16 amino acids. CDR3 in amino acids: CAWSLLAGEHRETQYF. CDR3 coding DNA: TGTGCCTGGAGCCTACTAGCGGGAGAGCATCGAGAGACCCAGTACTTC.

The count of this clone is one. The chain carries TRBV29-1 and TRBJ1-2, with D perhaps TRBD1 (6 bases). Trimming shortened V by 4 bases and J by 0 bases, and 18 bases separated the two germline ends. Per germline, CDR1 SQVTM and CDR2 ANQGSEA. CDR3 length equals 16 residues. The CDR3 bases are TGCAGCGTTGGGGGGCAGGACCCCTTGGCTAACTATGGCTACACCTTC. This codes for CSVGGQDPLANYGYTF.

Written as DNA, the CDR3 is TGTGCCAGTAGGGCGGGGGCCTCGAACACCGGGGAGCTGTTTTTT. This gives the protein CASRAGASNTGELFF. The V gene is TRBV19, the J gene TRBJ2-2, with TRBD2 as a possible D gene (7 bases). The CDR3 is made up of 15 amino acids. Trimming stripped 6 bases from V and 0 bases from J, with 11 bases between. Looked up from germline, CDR1 is LNHDA and CDR2 is SQIVND (reference sequence).

The J gene is TRBJ1-6, the V gene TRBV6-5; 10 bases fit TRBD1. J lost 7 bases, V lost 4 bases, and 4 bases had no gene match. Germline V CDR1 and CDR2: MNHEY, SVGAGI. The CDR3 is 15 amino acids. The CDR3 is CASSSGTGVNSPLHF. CDR3 DNA: TGTGCCAGCAGTTCCGGGACAGGGGTGAATTCACCCCTCCACTTT.

Points on this clone: At the DNA level, this CDR3 is encoded by other sequences in the same sample as well. This chain joins TRBV9 and TRBJ2-4; no clear D. Trimming left V 0 bases short and J 3 bases short, with 7 bases between. Germline CDR1 SGDLS, CDR2 YYNGEE. This CDR3 region has 14 residues. Here the CDR3 reads CASSVGGSKNIQYF. For the CDR3, the DNA is TGTGCCAGCAGCGTAGGTGGCAGCAAAAACATTCAGTACTTC.

The gene calls are TRBV11-3 and TRBJ2-3, with D possibly TRBD2 on 6 matching bases. The CDR3 extends over 13 amino acids. Germline CDR1 is SGHNT and CDR2 is YENEEA. Trimming left V 4 bases short and J 3 bases short, with 8 bases between. The CDR3 reads CASSSGDTDTQYF. The CDR3 bases are TGTGCCAGCAGCTCGGGAGATACAGATACGCAGTATTTT.

The chain uses TRBV24-1 and TRBJ2-5; 9 bases map to TRBD1. This CDR3 has 14 residues. In germline, CDR1 is KGHDR, CDR2 SFDVKD. V lost 5 bases and J lost 3; bases outside the gene matches: 3. The DNA for the CDR3 is TGTGCCACCAGTGGGAGGACAGGGGAAGAGACCCAGTACTTC. This sequence encodes CATSGRTGEETQYF.

The rearrangement joins TRBV19 to TRBJ1-2; 10 positions agree with TRBD1. Germline-derived CDR1 and CDR2 are LNHDA and SQIVND (reference sequence). The trim removed 4 bases at V and 5 bases at J, leaving 10 bases unmatched. The length of the CDR3 is 16 residues. The CDR3 spells CASSTLQGQGTYGYTF. The CDR3 DNA reads as TGTGCCAGTAGTACCCTTCAGGGACAGGGGACTTATGGCTACACCTTC.

The rearrangement uses TRBV27 and TRBJ2-1; TRBD2 is a possible D gene (6 bases). Germline V CDR1 and CDR2: MNHEY, SMNVEV (reference sequence). V was pared by 5 bases and J by 0 bases, with 17 bases between. This CDR3 has 17 amino acids. This chain's CDR3 is CASSPHLAKSSYNEQFF. The CDR3 DNA is TGTGCCAGCAGTCCCCACCTAGCGAAGAGCTCCTACAATGAGCAGTTCTTC.

The chain recombines TRBV5-8 with TRBJ2-5, with 8 positions matching TRBD2. V shed 0 bases, J shed 3 bases, and the junction held 4 bases outside the gene matches. Germline V gene data show CDR1 as SGHTS and CDR2 as YDEGEE. This CDR3 contains 15 residues. Here the CDR3 reads CASSLGGRTEETQYF. The CDR3 nucleotides read TGTGCCAGCAGCTTGGGCGGGAGGACTGAAGAGACCCAGTACTTC.

This clone was seen a few times. V and J are TRBV29-1 and TRBJ1-4; D is possibly TRBD1 (6 bases). Germline V CDR1 and CDR2: SQVTM, ANQGSEA. V was cut by 4 bases and J by 4 bases, with 10 bases left in between. CDR3 length: 13 residues. In DNA form, the CDR3 reads TGCAGCGTTGTGGGACAAGATAATGAAAAACTGTTTTTT. Translation: CSVVGQDNEKLFF.

This sequence joins TRBV7-9 and TRBJ2-1, with 7 bases identical to TRBD1. The CDR3 length is 13 residues. Germline CDR1 SEHNR, CDR2 FQNEAQ (reference sequence). V gave up 6 bases and J gave up 5 bases; unmatched junction bases: 4. The CDR3 protein is CASRGDRNNEQFF. The CDR3 DNA reads TGTGCCAGCAGGGGGGACAGAAACAATGAGCAGTTCTTC.

The gene calls are TRBV19 and TRBJ2-2, with 8 bases aligning to TRBD2. This CDR3 has 18 amino acids. The V segment lost 5 bases and the J segment 9 bases; nucleotides outside the gene matches: 20. The V gene's germline CDR1 is LNHDA and CDR2 SQIVND (reference sequence). In DNA, the CDR3 is TGTGCCAGTAGTGCCGCCCCTCCGGGACTAGGAATATGGAGGGAGCTGTTTTTT. As protein: CASSAAPPGLGIWRELFF.

This sequence joins TRBV27 and TRBJ1-5; D remains unclear. This CDR3 is 13 amino acids long. Germline V gene sequence: CDR1 MNHEY, CDR2 SMNVEV (reference sequence). V gave up 1 base and J gave up 6 bases, with 7 bases separating them. The CDR3 loop is CASSLFPRQPQHF. The CDR3 bases are TGTGCCAGCAGTTTATTCCCCCGTCAGCCCCAGCATTTT.

The chain joins TRBV13 to TRBJ1-6; D ambiguous. This CDR3 is built from 14 residues. Germline values: CDR1 PRHDT, CDR2 FYEKMQ (reference sequence). The V end was cut by 2 bases, the J end by 10 bases, with 12 bases between. The CDR3 coding sequence is TGTGCCAGCAGCTTATCGGTAGCCTCCTCACCCCTCCACTTT. This sequence encodes CASSLSVASSPLHF.

The rearrangement links TRBV5-4 to TRBJ2-2, with TRBD1 matching over 8 bases. V gave up 2 bases and J gave up 5 bases; unmatched junction bases: 8. The CDR3 is 16 amino acids. Germline V gene lookup returns CDR1 SGHNT and CDR2 YYREEE (reference sequence). The CDR3 spells CASSFRAGGGTGELFF. The CDR3 nucleotides are TGTGCCAGCAGCTTTCGGGCAGGGGGCGGGACCGGGGAGCTGTTTTTT. Full variable domain (rest looked up from reference TRBV5-4 and TRBJ2-2): ETGVTQSPTHLIKTRGQQVTLRCSSQSGHNTVSWYQQALGQGPQFIFQYYREEENGRGNFPPRFSGLQFPNYSSELNVNALELDDSALYLCASSFRAGGGTGELFFGEGSRLTVL.

The chain employs TRBV7-6 and TRBJ2-5, with 9 bases lining up with TRBD2. V was pared by 0 bases and J by 2 bases, with 4 bases of the junction left unmatched. Germline loops: CDR1 SGHVS, CDR2 FNYEAQ. The CDR3 totals 16 residues. CDR3 DNA: TGTGCCAGCAGCTTAGCGAGGCTAGCGGGGCAAGAGACCCAGTACTTC. Translated: CASSLARLAGQETQYF.

V usage is TRBV30 and J usage is TRBJ2-1, with unresolved D. In germline, CDR1 is GTSNPN, CDR2 SVGIG (reference sequence). The CDR3 has 15 amino acids. CDR3 protein: CPPARRPSSYNEQFF. The CDR3 DNA reads as TGTCCCCCGGCCCGGCGGCCGAGCTCCTACAATGAGCAGTTCTTC. Full variable domain (outside the CDR3, taken from reference TRBV30 and TRBJ2-1): SQTIHQWPATLVQPVGSPLSLECTVEGTSNPNLYWYRQAAGRGLQLLFYSVGIGQISSEVPQNLSASRPQDRQFILSSKKLLLSDSGFYLCPPARRPSSYNEQFFGPGTRLTVL.

The J gene is TRBJ2-3, the V gene TRBV5-4, with 9 bases aligning to TRBD2. Germline CDR1 reads SGHNT; CDR2 reads YYREEE (reference sequence). Trimming at V came to 2 bases and at J to 6 bases, leaving 7 bases not matched to a gene. The CDR3 is made up of 15 amino acids. The CDR3, as DNA: TGTGCCAGCAGCTTCTTGGCGGGAGGGTCGGATACGCAGTATTTT. This encodes CASSFLAGGSDTQYF.

The chain employs TRBV28 and TRBJ1-1; possibly TRBD1 for D (5 bases). The length of the CDR3 is 12 residues. The V gene lost 4 bases and the J gene lost 8 bases, with 11 bases spanning the gap. Germline assignment: CDR1 MDHEN and CDR2 SYDVKM. The CDR3 DNA is TGTGCCAGCAGTTCCTTGGGGCGCGAAGCTTTCTTT. Translation gives CASSSLGREAFF.

This chain joins TRBV10-3 and TRBJ1-2, with D tentatively TRBD1 (5 bases). Germline loops: CDR1 ENHRY, CDR2 SYGVKD. This CDR3 is built from 15 residues. V lost 0 bases and J lost 2, with 10 bases in between. The CDR3 nucleotides read TGTGCCATCAGTGAGTCGACAGTCCTGAACTATGGCTACACCTTC. It codes for CAISESTVLNYGYTF.

The genes are TRBV11-2 and TRBJ2-4; D not certain. The ends were cut back, 8 bases at V and 5 bases at J, with 19 bases in the middle. The CDR3 covers 15 residues. Germline CDR1 SGHAT, CDR2 FQNNGV. The CDR3 loop reads CASQKPPTNQNIQYF. CDR3 sequence (DNA): TGTGCCAGCCAAAAGCCCCCCACGAACCAAAACATTCAGTACTTC. Combining the CDR3 with reference TRBV11-2 and TRBJ2-4 gives the whole variable domain EAGVAQSPRYKIIEKRQSVAFWCNPISGHATLYWYQQILGQGPKLLIQFQNNGVVDDSQLPKDRFSAERLKGVDSTLKIQPAKLEDSAVYLCASQKPPTNQNIQYFGAGTRLSVL.

The CDR3 region has the DNA TGTGCCAGCAGTGAAGCAAGCAGGGGGCGAACCGATTCACCCCTCCACTTT. This translates into CASSEASRGRTDSPLHF. The rearrangement uses TRBV6-1 and TRBJ1-6, with 8 positions matching TRBD1. Losses at the gene ends were 0 bases for V and 8 bases for J; bases not matched to a gene: 9. CDR3 size: 17 residues. Germline lookup yields CDR1 MNHNS and CDR2 SASEGT.

The J gene is TRBJ1-1, the V gene TRBV27, with no clear D. Trimming removed 1 base at V and 0 bases at J, with 6 bases between. CDR1 is MNHEY and CDR2 is SMNVEV in the germline V gene (reference sequence). The CDR3 covers 14 residues. The CDR3 sequence is CASSLYGVNTEAFF. The CDR3 DNA sequence: TGTGCCAGCAGTTTATACGGAGTGAACACTGAAGCTTTCTTT.

The chain recombines TRBV7-9 with TRBJ2-2; TRBD2 might be the D (5 bases). Trimming took 6 bases from V and 1 from J, leaving 15 bases between them. The CDR3 length is 16 residues. Germline V gives CDR1 SEHNR, CDR2 FQNEAQ (reference sequence). The CDR3 DNA is TGTGCCAGCAGTCACGGACTGGCTATGAACACCGGGGAGCTGTTTTTT. Its protein is CASSHGLAMNTGELFF. Full variable domain (rest looked up from reference TRBV7-9 and TRBJ2-2): DTGVSQNPRHKITKRGQNVTFRCDPISEHNRLYWYRQTLGQGPEFLTYFQNEAQLEKSRLLSDRFSAERPKGSFSTLEIQRTEQGDSAMYLCASSHGLAMNTGELFFGEGSRLTVL.